This record covers a single T cell receptor (beta chain). This entry is derived from a study of cytomegalovirus exposure and HLA in healthy donors. The PCR had 60 Vbeta and 13 Jbeta primers. Sequencing used immunoSEQ multiplex PCR; TCRdb keeps in-frame clones, though not all of them. The profile shows over 150,000 clones, roughly 85% of them singletons. The CDR3 consists of 13 residues. From germline, CDR1 is SGHRS and CDR2 YFSETQ. J lost 7 bases, V lost 4 bases, and 6 bases had no gene match. Sequenced input: PBMCs. This clonotype originated in a woman in her twenties or thirties in good health and CMV-seronegative. J is TRBJ1-2 and V is TRBV5-1, with 8 bases fitting TRBD1. The CDR3 is CASSAPGGRGYTF. CDR3 nucleotide sequence: TGCGCCAGCAGCGCCCCAGGGGGCCGTGGCTACACCTTC.